One TCR beta chain is described in this entry. The antigen remains undetermined. These data originate in a study of T cell responses to AZD1222 COVID-19 vaccine. This CDR3 is built from 13 residues. Germline CDR1 and CDR2: SGHTA and FQGTGA. Trimming stripped 4 bases from V and 5 bases from J, with 11 bases between. Whole-study findings and limits: CD4 TCRs covered the whole spike, strongest at regions 160-218 and 743-854. Repertoire sampling occurred only after the peak T cell response. Clonal diversity was possibly underestimated, and white British individuals and females predominated among donors.

Libraries were prepared by immunoSEQ multiplex PCR; TCRdb keeps only in-frame clonotypes and omits some of them. The table lists fewer than 150,000 clones, roughly 93% of them singletons. The source of this sequence is an adult in good health. The chain has TRBV7-3 and TRBJ1-1; unclear D gene. The sample was peripheral blood, taken on day 0 of AZD1222 vaccination. CDR3 coding DNA: TGTGCCAGCAGCTCCCAGGAGCGAACTGAAGCTTTCTTT. Amino acid sequence: CASSSQERTEAFF.